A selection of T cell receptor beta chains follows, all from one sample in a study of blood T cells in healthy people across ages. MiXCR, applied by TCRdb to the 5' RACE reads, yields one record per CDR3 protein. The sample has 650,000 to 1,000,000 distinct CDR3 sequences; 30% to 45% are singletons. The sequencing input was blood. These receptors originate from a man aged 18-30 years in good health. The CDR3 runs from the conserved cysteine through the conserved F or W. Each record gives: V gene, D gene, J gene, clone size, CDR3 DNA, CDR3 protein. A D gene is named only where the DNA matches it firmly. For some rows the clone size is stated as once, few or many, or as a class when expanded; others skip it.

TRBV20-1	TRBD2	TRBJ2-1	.	TGCAGTGGAATTTCGGCTAGCGGGGGCCTTGAGCAGTTCTTC	CSGISASGGLEQFF
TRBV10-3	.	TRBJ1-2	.	TGTGCCATCAATCGCGGAGGAACGTATTTTGGCTACACCTTC	CAINRGGTYFGYTF
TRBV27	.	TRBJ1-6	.	TGTGCCAGCAGTTTATCGGTTTCTGGGCACTATAATTCACCCCTCCACTTT	CASSLSVSGHYNSPLHF
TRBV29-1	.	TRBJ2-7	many	TGCAGCGTTGTTGTGGGCCTCTCCTACGAGCAGTACTTC	CSVVVGLSYEQYF
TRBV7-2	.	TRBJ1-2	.	TGTGCCAACAGCTTAGAGGACGGGAACGGGGGCTACACCTTC	CANSLEDGNGGYTF
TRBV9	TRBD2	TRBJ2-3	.	TGTGCCAGCAGCGTTAGCGGGGGGCCGACAGATACGCAGTATTTT	CASSVSGGPTDTQYF
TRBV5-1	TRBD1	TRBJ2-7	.	TGCGCCAGCAGCTACCGACAGGGATCCTACGAGCAGTACTTC	CASSYRQGSYEQYF
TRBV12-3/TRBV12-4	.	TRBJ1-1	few	TGTGCCAGCAGTTTACAGGGGCCTATCACTGAAGCTTTCTTT	CASSLQGPITEAFF
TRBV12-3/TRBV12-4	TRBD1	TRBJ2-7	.	TGTGCCAGCAGTCCCGGGACAGGGGTTCTTCCCTACGAGCAGTACTTC	CASSPGTGVLPYEQYF
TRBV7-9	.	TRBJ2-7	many	TGTGCCAGCAGCTTAAGAGGGGACCTATACGAGCAGTACTTC	CASSLRGDLYEQYF
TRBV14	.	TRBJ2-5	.	TGTGCCAGCAGCCAAGGGGTGGTGACCCAGTACTTC	CASSQGVVTQYF
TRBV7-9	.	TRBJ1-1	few	TGTGCCAGCAGTAAAGAGCAGGGCACTGAAGCTTTCTTT	CASSKEQGTEAFF
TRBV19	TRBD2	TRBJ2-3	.	TGTGCCAGTAGTATAACTAGCGGGGGGCTCCGCCCCACAGATACGCAGTATTTT	CASSITSGGLRPTDTQYF
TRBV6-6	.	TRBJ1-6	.	TGTGCCAGCACCCCCGGGATATCCTATAATTCACCCCTCCACTTT	CASTPGISYNSPLHF
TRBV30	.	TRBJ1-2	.	TGTGCCTGGAGTGTACGGTTCAGAGCCCTAGCTAACTATGGCTACACCTTC	CAWSVRFRALANYGYTF